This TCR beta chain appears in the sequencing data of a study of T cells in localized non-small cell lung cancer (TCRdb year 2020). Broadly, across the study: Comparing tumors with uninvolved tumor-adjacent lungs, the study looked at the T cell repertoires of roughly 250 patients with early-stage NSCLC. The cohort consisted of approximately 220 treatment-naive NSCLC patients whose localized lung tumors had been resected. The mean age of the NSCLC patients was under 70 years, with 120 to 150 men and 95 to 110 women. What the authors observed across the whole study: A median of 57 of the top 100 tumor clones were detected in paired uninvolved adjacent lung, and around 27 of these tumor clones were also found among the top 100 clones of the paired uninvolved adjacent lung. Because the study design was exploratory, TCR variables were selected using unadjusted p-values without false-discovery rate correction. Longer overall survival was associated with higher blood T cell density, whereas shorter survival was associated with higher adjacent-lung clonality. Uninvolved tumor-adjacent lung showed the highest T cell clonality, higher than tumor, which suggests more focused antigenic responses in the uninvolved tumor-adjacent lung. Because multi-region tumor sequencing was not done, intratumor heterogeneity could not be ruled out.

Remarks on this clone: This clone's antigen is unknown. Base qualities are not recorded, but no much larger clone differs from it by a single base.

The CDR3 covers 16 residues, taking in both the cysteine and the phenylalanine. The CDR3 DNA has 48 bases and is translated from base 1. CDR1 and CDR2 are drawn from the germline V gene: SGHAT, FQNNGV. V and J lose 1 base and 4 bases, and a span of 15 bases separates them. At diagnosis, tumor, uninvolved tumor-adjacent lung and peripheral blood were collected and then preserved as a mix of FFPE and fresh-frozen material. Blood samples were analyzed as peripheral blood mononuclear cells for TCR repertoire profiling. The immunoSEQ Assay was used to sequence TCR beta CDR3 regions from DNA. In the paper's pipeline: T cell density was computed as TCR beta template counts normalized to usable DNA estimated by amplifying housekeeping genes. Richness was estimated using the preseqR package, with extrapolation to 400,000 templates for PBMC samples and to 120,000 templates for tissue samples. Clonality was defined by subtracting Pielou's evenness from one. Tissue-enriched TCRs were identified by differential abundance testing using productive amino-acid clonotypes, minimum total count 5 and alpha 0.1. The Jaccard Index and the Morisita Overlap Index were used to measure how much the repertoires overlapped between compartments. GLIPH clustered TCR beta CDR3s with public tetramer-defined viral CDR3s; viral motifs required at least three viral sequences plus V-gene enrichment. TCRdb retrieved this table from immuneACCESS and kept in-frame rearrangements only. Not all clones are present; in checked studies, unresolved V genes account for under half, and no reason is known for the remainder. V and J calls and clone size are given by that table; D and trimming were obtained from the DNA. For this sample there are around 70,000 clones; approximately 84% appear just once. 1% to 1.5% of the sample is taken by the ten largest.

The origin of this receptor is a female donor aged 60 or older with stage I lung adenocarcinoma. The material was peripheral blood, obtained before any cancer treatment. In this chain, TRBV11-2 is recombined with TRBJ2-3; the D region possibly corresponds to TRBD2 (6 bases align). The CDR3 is CASSLVGGMVADTQYF. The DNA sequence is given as TGTGCCAGCAGCTTAGTCGGGGGTATGGTCGCAGATACGCAGTATTTT. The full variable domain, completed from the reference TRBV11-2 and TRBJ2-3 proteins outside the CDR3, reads EAGVAQSPRYKIIEKRQSVAFWCNPISGHATLYWYQQILGQGPKLLIQFQNNGVVDDSQLPKDRFSAERLKGVDSTLKIQPAKLEDSAVYLCASSLVGGMVADTQYFGPGTRLTVL.